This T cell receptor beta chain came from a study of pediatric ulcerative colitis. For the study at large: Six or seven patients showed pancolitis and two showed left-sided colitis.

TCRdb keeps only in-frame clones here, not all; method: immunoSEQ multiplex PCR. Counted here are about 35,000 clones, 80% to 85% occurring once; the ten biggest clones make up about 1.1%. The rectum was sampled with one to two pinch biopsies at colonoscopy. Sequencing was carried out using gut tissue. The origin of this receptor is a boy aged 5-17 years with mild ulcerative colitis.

CDR3 region: CASSYRGPYEQYF. The DNA for the CDR3 is TGTGCCAGCAGTTACCGGGGGCCCTACGAGCAGTACTTC. The chain joins TRBV6-5 to TRBJ2-7; D may correspond to TRBD1 or TRBD2 (6 bases each). Per the germline V gene, CDR1 is MNHEY and CDR2 is SVGAGI. The CDR3 is made up of 13 amino acids. Trimming cost V 2 bases and J 2 bases, with 7 bases left between them.